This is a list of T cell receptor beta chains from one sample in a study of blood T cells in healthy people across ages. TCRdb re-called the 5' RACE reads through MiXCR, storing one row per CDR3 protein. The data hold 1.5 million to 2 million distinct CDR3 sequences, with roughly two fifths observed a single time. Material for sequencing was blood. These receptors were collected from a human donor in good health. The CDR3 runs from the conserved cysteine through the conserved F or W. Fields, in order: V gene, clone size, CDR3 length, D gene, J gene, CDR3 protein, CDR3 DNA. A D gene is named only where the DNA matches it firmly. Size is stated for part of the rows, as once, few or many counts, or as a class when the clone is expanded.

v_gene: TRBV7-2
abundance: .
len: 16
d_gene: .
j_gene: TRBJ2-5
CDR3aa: CASSLSVGQGQETQYF
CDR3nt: TGTGCCAGCAGCTTATCGGTGGGCCAGGGCCAAGAGACCCAGTACTTC

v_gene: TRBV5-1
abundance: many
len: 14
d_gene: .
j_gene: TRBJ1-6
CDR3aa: CASRDRTQNSPLHF
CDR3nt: TGCGCCAGCAGGGACCGGACCCAAAATTCACCCCTCCACTTT

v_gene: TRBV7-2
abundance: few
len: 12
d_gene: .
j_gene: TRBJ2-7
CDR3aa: CASSSTPNEQYF
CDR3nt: TGTGCCAGCAGCTCGACCCCTAATGAGCAGTACTTC

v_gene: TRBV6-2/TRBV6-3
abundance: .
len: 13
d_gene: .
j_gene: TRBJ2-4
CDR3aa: CASSWGGENIQYF
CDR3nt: TGTGCCAGCAGTTGGGGGGGCGAAAACATTCAGTACTTC

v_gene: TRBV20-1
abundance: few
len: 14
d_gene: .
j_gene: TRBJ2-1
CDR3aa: CSARAPRQGNEQFF
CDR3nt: TGCAGTGCTAGAGCTCCCAGGCAGGGGAATGAGCAGTTCTTC

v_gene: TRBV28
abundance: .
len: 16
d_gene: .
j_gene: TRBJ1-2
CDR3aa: CATVPVWTRRRYGYTF
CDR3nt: TGTGCCACGGTCCCGGTTTGGACTCGACGGAGGTATGGCTACACCTTC

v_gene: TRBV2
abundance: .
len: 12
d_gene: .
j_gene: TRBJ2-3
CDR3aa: CASKGNRDTQYF
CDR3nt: TGTGCCAGCAAGGGCAACAGGGATACGCAGTATTTT

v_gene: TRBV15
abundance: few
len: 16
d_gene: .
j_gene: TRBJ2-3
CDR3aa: CATSRDLSSAPDTQYF
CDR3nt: TGTGCCACCAGCAGAGATCTCTCGAGCGCCCCAGATACGCAGTATTTT

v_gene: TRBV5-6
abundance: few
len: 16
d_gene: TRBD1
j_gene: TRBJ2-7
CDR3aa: CASSSTGTELAYEQYF
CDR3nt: TGTGCCAGCAGCTCGACCGGGACAGAACTCGCCTACGAGCAGTACTTC

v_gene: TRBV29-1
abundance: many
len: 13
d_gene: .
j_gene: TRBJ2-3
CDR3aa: CSVEGRVTDTQYF
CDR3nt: TGCAGCGTTGAGGGCAGAGTCACAGATACGCAGTATTTT

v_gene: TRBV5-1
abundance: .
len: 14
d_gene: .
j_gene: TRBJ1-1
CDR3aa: CASSAWRTDTEAFF
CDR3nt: TGCGCCAGCAGCGCATGGAGGACAGACACTGAAGCTTTCTTT

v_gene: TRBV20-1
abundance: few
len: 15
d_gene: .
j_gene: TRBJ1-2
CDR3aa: CSATQASGANYGYTF
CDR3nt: TGCAGTGCTACCCAAGCCAGTGGAGCTAACTATGGCTACACCTTC

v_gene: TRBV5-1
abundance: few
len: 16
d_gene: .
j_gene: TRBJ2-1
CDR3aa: CASSLPGTLIDNEQFF
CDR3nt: TGCGCCAGCAGCTTGCCCGGGACTCTTATCGACAATGAGCAGTTCTTC

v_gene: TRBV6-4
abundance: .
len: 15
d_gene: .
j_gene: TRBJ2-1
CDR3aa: CASAKGTYHGNEQFF
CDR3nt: TGTGCCAGCGCCAAAGGGACTTACCATGGAAATGAGCAGTTCTTC

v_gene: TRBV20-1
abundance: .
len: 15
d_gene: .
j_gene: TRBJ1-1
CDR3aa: CSASTPWSPNTEAFF
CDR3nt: TGCAGTGCTAGTACCCCCTGGAGCCCGAACACTGAAGCTTTCTTT

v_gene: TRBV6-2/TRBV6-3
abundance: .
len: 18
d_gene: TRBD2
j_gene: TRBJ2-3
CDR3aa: CASSLTGTSGGRTDTQYF
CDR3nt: TGTGCCAGCAGCCTCACCGGGACTAGCGGGGGCCGCACAGATACGCAGTATTTT

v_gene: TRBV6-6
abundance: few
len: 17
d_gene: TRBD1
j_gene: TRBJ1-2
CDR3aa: CASSYVIDGQGAYGYTF
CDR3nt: TGTGCCAGCAGTTACGTTATAGATGGACAGGGGGCTTATGGCTACACCTTC

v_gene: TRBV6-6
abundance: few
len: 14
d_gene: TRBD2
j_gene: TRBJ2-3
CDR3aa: CATAGGILTDTQYF
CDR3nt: TGTGCCACAGCCGGGGGGATCCTCACAGATACGCAGTATTTT

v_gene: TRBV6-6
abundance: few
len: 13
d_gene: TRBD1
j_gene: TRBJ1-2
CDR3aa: CASSQGAVDGYTF
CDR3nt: TGTGCCAGCAGCCAGGGGGCCGTGGATGGCTACACCTTC

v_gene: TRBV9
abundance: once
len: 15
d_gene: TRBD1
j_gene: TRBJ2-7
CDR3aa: CASSVGGQGGHEQYF
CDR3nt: TGTGCCAGCAGCGTAGGGGGACAGGGGGGCCACGAGCAGTACTTC

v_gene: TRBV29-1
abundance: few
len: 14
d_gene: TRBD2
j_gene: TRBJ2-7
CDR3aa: CSVESGSSGYEQYF
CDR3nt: TGCAGCGTTGAATCGGGTTCTAGCGGCTACGAGCAGTACTTC

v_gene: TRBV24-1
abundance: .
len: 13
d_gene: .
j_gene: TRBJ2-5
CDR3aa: CATSGASGETQYF
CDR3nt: TGTGCCACCAGTGGGGCCTCTGGGGAGACCCAGTACTTC

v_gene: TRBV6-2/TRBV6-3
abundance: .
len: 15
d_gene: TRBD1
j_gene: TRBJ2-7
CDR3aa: CASSISTGGPYEQYF
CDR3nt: TGTGCCAGCAGCATATCTACAGGGGGGCCCTACGAGCAGTACTTC

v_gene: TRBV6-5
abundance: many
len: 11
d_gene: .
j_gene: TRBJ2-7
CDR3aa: CASRRDYEQYF
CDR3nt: TGTGCCAGCAGACGGGATTACGAGCAGTACTTC

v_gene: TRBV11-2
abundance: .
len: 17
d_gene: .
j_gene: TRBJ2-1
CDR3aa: CASSLVLSGGKGNEQFF
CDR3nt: TGTGCCAGCAGCTTAGTGTTATCTGGGGGAAAGGGGAATGAGCAGTTCTTC

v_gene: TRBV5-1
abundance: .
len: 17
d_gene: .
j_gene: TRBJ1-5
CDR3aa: CASSFVRKGNSNQPQHF
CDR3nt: TGCGCCAGCAGCTTTGTCAGGAAGGGGAATAGCAATCAGCCCCAGCATTTT

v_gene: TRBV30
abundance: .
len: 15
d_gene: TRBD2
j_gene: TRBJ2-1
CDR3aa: CAWSVGRGARNEQFF
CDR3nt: TGTGCCTGGAGTGTAGGGCGGGGGGCGAGGAATGAGCAGTTCTTC

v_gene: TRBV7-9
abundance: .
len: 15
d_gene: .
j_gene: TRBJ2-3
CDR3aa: CASSPPGRRTDTQYF
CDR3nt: TGTGCCAGCAGCCCCCCCGGACGGCGCACAGATACGCAGTATTTT

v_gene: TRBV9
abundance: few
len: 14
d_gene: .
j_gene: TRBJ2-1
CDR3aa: CASSQSGSLNEQFF
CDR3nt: TGTGCCAGCAGCCAATCGGGGTCCCTCAATGAGCAGTTCTTC

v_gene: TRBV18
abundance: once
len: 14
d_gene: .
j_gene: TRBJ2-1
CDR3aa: CASSPTGQTNEQFF
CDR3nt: TGTGCCAGCTCACCCACCGGACAGACCAATGAGCAGTTCTTC

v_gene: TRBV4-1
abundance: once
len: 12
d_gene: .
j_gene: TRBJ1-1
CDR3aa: CASSHQETEAFF
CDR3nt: TGCGCCAGCAGCCACCAGGAGACTGAAGCTTTCTTT

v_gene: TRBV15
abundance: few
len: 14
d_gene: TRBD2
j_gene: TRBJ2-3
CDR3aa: CATTLAGGTDTQYF
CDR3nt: TGTGCCACCACACTAGCGGGGGGCACAGATACGCAGTATTTT

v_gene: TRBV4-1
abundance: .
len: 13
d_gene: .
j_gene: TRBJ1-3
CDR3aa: CASSQGQRNTIYF
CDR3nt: TGCGCCAGCAGCCAAGGCCAAAGAAACACCATATATTTT

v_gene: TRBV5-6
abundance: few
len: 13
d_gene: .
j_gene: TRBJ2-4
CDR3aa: CASSLDPMWEQYF
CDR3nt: TGTGCCAGCAGCTTGGACCCCATGTGGGAGCAGTACTTC

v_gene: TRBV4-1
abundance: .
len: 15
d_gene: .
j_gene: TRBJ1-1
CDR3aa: CASSQGWGLNTEAFF
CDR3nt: TGCGCCAGCAGCCAAGGGTGGGGCTTGAACACTGAAGCTTTCTTT

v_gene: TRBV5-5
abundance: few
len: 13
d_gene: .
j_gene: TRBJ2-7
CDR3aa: CASSSAETYEQYF
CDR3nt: TGTGCCAGCAGCTCAGCAGAGACCTACGAGCAGTACTTC

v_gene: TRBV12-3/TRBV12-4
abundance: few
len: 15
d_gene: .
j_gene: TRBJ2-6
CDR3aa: CASSFDLSGANVLTF
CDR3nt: TGTGCCAGCAGTTTCGACTTGAGCGGGGCCAACGTCCTGACTTTC

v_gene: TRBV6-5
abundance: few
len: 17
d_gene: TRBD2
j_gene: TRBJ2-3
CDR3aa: CASSSSPPTSGVTTGYF
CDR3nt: TGTGCCAGCAGTTCCTCTCCTCCGACTAGCGGGGTTACGACGGGGTATTTT

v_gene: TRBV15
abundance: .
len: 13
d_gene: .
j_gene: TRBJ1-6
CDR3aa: CATSRDPNSPLHF
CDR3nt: TGTGCCACCAGCAGAGATCCAAATTCACCCCTCCACTTT

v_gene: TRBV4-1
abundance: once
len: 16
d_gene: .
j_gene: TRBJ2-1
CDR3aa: CASSQVGRGQDNEQFF
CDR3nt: TGCGCCAGCAGCCAAGTTGGGCGGGGGCAGGACAATGAGCAGTTCTTC

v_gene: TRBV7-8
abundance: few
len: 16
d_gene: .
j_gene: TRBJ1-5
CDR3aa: CASSLERLFGEQPQHF
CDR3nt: TGTGCCAGCAGCTTAGAGAGGCTCTTCGGGGAACAGCCCCAGCATTTT

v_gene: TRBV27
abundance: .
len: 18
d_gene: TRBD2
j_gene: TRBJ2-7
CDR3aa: CASRPYSVHSGGAYEQYF
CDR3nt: TGTGCCAGCAGACCTTACTCCGTACATAGCGGGGGGGCCTACGAGCAGTACTTC

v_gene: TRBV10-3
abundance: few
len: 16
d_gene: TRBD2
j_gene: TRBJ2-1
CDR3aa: CAISDPSGVSYNEQFF
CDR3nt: TGTGCCATCAGTGATCCTAGCGGGGTATCATACAATGAGCAGTTCTTC

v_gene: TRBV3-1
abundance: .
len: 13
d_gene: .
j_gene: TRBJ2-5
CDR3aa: CASSPQEKETQYF
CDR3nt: TGTGCCAGCAGCCCCCAAGAGAAAGAGACCCAGTACTTC

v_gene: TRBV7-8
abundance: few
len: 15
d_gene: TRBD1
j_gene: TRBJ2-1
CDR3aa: CASSSGQARDPNQFF
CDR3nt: TGTGCCAGCAGCTCCGGACAGGCCCGAGATCCCAACCAGTTCTTC

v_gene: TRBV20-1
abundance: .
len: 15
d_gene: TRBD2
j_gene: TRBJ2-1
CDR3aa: CSARDQRGGYNEQFF
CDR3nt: TGCAGTGCTAGAGATCAGCGGGGGGGTTACAATGAGCAGTTCTTC

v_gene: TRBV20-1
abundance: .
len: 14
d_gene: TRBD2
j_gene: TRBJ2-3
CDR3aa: CSARSGGPTDTQYF
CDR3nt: TGCAGTGCTAGATCGGGGGGGCCCACAGATACACAGTATTTT

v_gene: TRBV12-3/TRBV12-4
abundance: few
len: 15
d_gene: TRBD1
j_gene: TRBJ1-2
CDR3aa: CASSPGTGQYYGYTF
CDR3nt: TGTGCCAGCAGTCCTGGGACAGGACAATACTATGGCTACACCTTC

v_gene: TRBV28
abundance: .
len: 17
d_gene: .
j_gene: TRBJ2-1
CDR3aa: CASPPSRSPSSYNEQFF
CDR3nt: TGTGCCAGCCCCCCATCCAGGAGCCCGAGCTCCTACAATGAGCAGTTCTTC